This T cell receptor (beta chain) comes out of a study of T cell repertoires in cytomegalovirus infection. From the reads, TCRdb called clonotypes with MiXCR, one entry per CDR3 protein. The sample lists 55,000 to 70,000 distinct CDR3 sequences, 22% occurring once. Overall study findings and caveats: Ex vivo responses were dominated by HLA-C-restricted CMV-specific TCR beta clonotypes.

Concerning this clonotype: Its antigen is not identified.

The V gene end was trimmed by 5 bases and the J gene end by 9 bases; junction bases not matched to a gene: 18. Germline CDR1 reads DFQATT; CDR2 reads SNEGSKA (reference sequence). The CDR3 runs 16 residues. Sequencing input: PBMCs, sequenced either directly or after in vitro stimulation (not recorded which). The rearrangement joins TRBV20-1 to TRBJ2-3; 9 bases agree with TRBD2. This receptor was taken from a human donor in good health (CMV status not recorded). Some clones in this sample may be carry-over from other donors' samples. Here the CDR3 reads CSAAEDVSGGTRTQYF. The CDR3 DNA is TGCAGTGCTGCTGAGGATGTTAGCGGGGGCACGAGGACGCAGTATTTT.